This entry features one T cell receptor (beta chain) sequence. This sample stems from a study of blood T cell repertoires in COVID-19. Study as a whole: Whether acute or convalescent, the COVID-19 samples came from the United States, Italy and Spain.

The CDR3 is 19 amino acids. Germline loops: CDR1 KGHDR, CDR2 SFDVKD. The germline V and J ends were trimmed by 5 bases and 4 bases, with 23 bases remaining between them. Assay: immunoSEQ multiplex PCR; the TCRdb copy retains only in-frame clones and omits some. Of 300,000 to 400,000 clones listed, about 90% are singletons. Cohorts were determined from participant-reported clinical history. Symptom resolution, clearance, or two negative PCRs marked the recovered donors of Cohort 3. The sequenced material came from PBMCs or T cells enriched from blood (not recorded which). The V and J genes are TRBV24-1 and TRBJ2-6; the D gene is possibly TRBD2 (5 bases). The receptor's source is a woman aged 25 to 39 who had recovered from COVID-19. In nucleotides, the CDR3 is TGTGCCACCAGTGGGGTGACGGGGAAGTCCGTCGACGGGGCCAACGTCCTGACTTTC. This gives the protein CATSGVTGKSVDGANVLTF.